This TCR beta chain is from a study of blood T cell repertoires in COVID-19. Study context: Sample material is recorded as cDNA or gDNA derived from T cells, B-cell-depleted T cells, or PBMCs.

Cohort assignment relied on participant-reported clinical history. Recovered participants had two consecutive negative NP/OP PCR tests, healthcare professional clearance, or symptom resolution. Under the authors' procedure: Using reference gene primer amplification, nucleated cell counts were estimated. TCRdb's table, derived via immunoSEQ multiplex PCR, lists solely in-frame clones and lacks some. V and J calls and clone size follow that table, whereas D and trimming were derived from the DNA. The sample lists about 270,000 clones, 85% to 90% seen once, with around 2% in the top ten. In this sample, this clone turned up a few times. The V end lost 5 bases, the J end lost 5 bases, and 15 bases lay between the germline ends. Germline values: CDR1 SGHVS, CDR2 FNYEAQ. The CDR3 runs to 14 residues.

The sequencing sample was made of PBMCs or T cells enriched from blood (not recorded which). The chain couples TRBV7-6 to TRBJ2-5; possible D gene TRBD2, 6 bases. This TCR derives from a woman aged 18-29 years who had recovered from COVID-19. In nucleotides, the CDR3 is TGTGCCAGCAGCGGGCCGACTAGGCGGGAGACCCAGTACTTC. Amino acid sequence: CASSGPTRRETQYF.